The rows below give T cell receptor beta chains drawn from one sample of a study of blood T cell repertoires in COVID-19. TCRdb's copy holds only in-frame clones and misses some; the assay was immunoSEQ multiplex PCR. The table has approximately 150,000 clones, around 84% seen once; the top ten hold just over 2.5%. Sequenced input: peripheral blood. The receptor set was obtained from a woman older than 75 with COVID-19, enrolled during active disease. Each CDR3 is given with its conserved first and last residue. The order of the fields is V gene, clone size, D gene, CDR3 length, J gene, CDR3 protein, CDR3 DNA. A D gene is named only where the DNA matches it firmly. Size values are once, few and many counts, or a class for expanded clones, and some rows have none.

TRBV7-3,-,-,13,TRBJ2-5,CASSLDGEETQYF,TGTGCCAGCAGCTTAGACGGAGAAGAGACCCAGTACTTC
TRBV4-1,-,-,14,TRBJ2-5,CASGKGEGRETQYF,TGCGCCAGCGGGAAGGGGGAGGGCCGGGAGACCCAGTACTTC
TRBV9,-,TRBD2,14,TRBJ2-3,CASSVASGKDTQYF,TGTGCCAGCAGCGTAGCTAGCGGGAAAGATACGCAGTATTTT
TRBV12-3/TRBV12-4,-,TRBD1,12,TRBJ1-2,CASNRDSYGYTF,TGTGCCAGCAACAGGGACAGCTATGGCTACACCTTC
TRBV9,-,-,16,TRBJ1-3,CASSPPGVGSGNTIYF,TGTGCCAGCAGCCCGCCCGGGGTGGGTTCTGGAAACACCATATATTTT
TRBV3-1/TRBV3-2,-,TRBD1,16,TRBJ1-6,CASTAGDRVYNSPLHF,TGTGCCAGCACCGCTGGGGACAGGGTGTATAATTCACCCCTCCACTTT
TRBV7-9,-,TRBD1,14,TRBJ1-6,CASSAETGSSPLHF,TGTGCCAGCAGCGCCGAGACAGGGAGTTCACCCCTCCACTTT
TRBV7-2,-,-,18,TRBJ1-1,CASSLGMGGGPRGTEAFF,TGTGCCAGCAGCTTAGGTATGGGGGGAGGCCCTAGGGGAACTGAAGCTTTCTTT
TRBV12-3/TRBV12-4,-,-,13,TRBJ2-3,CASRERQTDTQYF,TGTGCCAGCAGGGAACGACAGACAGATACGCAGTATTTT
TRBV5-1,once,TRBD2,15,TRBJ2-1,CASSFGTSSYNEQFF,TGCGCCAGCAGCTTCGGGACTAGTTCCTACAATGAGCAGTTCTTC
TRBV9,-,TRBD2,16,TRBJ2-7,CASSVDPSGGAYEQYF,TGTGCCAGCAGCGTTGACCCTAGCGGAGGGGCCTACGAGCAGTACTTC
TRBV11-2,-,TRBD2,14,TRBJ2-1,CASSFSGRGNEQFF,TGTGCCAGCAGCTTTAGCGGGAGAGGTAATGAGCAGTTCTTC
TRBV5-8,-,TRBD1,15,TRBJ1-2,CASSLTGTGPYGYTF,TGTGCCAGCAGCCTAACCGGGACAGGACCTTATGGCTACACCTTC